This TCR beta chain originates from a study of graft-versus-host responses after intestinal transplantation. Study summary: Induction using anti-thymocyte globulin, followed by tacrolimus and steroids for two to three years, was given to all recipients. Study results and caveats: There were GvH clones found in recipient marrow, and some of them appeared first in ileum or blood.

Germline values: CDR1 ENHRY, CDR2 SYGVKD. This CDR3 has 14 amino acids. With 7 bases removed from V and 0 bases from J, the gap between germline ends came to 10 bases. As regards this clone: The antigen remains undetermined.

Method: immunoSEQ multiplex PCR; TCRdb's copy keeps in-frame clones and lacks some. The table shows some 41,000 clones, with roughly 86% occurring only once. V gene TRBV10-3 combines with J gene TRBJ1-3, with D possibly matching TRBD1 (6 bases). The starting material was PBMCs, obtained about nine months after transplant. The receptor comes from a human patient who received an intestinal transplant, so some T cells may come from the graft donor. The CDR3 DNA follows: TGTGCCATCAATGAACAGGGCTCTGGAAACACCATATATTTT. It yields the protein CAINEQGSGNTIYF.